Shown below are 4 T cell receptor beta chains from a single sample sequenced in a study of siplizumab effects on memory and regulatory T cells. Assay used: immunoSEQ multiplex PCR; TCRdb lists only in-frame clones, some missing. Here the sample spans approximately 75,000 clones, 85% to 95% being singletons. The source material was CD8+ T cells sorted from blood. Receptors originate from a human donor in good health.

The rearrangement links TRBV27 to TRBJ1-5; D is unresolved. Germline lookup yields CDR1 MNHEY and CDR2 SMNVEV (reference sequence). This CDR3 contains 13 residues. The V end was cut by 3 bases, the J end by 3 bases, with 6 bases between. The CDR3 nucleotides are TGTGCCAGCAGTTTGACCCTCAATCAGCCCCAGCATTTT. It specifies CASSLTLNQPQHF.

The chain carries TRBV27 and TRBJ2-5; TRBD2 aligns across 7 bases. V was clipped by 3 bases and J by 5 bases; unmatched bases: 15. Germline CDR1 reads MNHEY; CDR2 reads SMNVEV (reference sequence). This CDR3 has 17 residues. The CDR3 loop reads CASSLFPGGGGEETQYF. The CDR3 nucleotides read TGTGCCAGCAGTTTGTTTCCCGGCGGCGGGGGAGAGGAGACCCAGTACTTC.

The chain combines TRBV27 with TRBJ2-7; tentatively, D is TRBD2 (7 bases). Germline lookup yields CDR1 MNHEY and CDR2 SMNVEV (reference sequence). Trimming shortened V by 3 bases and J by 1 base, and 16 bases separated the two germline ends. This CDR3 comprises 16 residues. CDR3 in DNA: TGTGCCAGCAGTTTTACGGGGGGCATAACATCCTACGAGCAGTACTTC. Translation: CASSFTGGITSYEQYF.

The CDR3 reads CASNFLLAGGPETQYF. In nucleotides, the CDR3 is TGTGCCAGCAATTTCTTACTAGCGGGGGGCCCAGAGACCCAGTACTTC. The J gene is TRBJ2-5, the V gene TRBV27; TRBD2 matches 12 bases. The CDR3 runs 16 residues. Germline V gene sequence: CDR1 MNHEY, CDR2 SMNVEV (reference sequence). The V segment lost 7 bases and the J segment 4 bases; nucleotides outside the gene matches: 10.